The next 17 T cell receptor beta chains were all read from a single sample in a study of blood T cell repertoires in COVID-19. Some clones are missing from TCRdb's copy, which holds only in-frame ones; the method was immunoSEQ multiplex PCR. The sample holds 40,000 to 50,000 clones, approximately 85% seen once. The sample comprised peripheral blood. These receptors were collected from a human donor in a cohort sampled during active COVID-19. The donor label of this sample is uncertain.

J is TRBJ1-2 and V is TRBV12-3 or TRBV12-4; D is undetermined. The CDR3 totals 13 residues. The germline V and J ends were trimmed by 0 bases and 4 bases, with 6 bases remaining between them. This chain's CDR3 is CASSLAEGYGYTF. CDR3 bases: TGTGCCAGCAGTTTAGCAGAGGGCTATGGCTACACCTTC.

The chain couples TRBV28 to TRBJ1-3, with D unclear. CDR3 length: 16 amino acids. Germline V gives CDR1 MDHEN, CDR2 SYDVKM. Trimming removed 8 bases from V and 0 bases from J, with 17 bases in between. The CDR3 bases are TGTGCCAGCGGTACGCGTGGTTTTCTCTCTGGAAACACCATATATTTT. Its translation: CASGTRGFLSGNTIYF.

The V gene is TRBV29-1, the J gene TRBJ1-1, with D possibly TRBD1 on 6 matching bases. The germline CDR1 and CDR2 sequences are SQVTM and ANQGSEA. This CDR3 has 16 residues. Between the trimmed V and J ends, which lost 1 base and 3 bases, there was a span of 18 bases. The CDR3 loop reads CSVEGGPGKGHTEAFF. The CDR3 bases are TGCAGCGTTGAAGGGGGGCCGGGAAAGGGTCACACTGAAGCTTTCTTT.

The gene calls are TRBV11-3 and TRBJ2-2; 7 bases fit TRBD2. The trim removed 1 base at V and 2 bases at J, leaving 10 bases unmatched. The CDR3 spans 18 residues. CDR1 and CDR2 from the germline V gene are SGHNT and YENEEA. CDR3 nucleotide sequence: TGTGCCAGCAGCTTAGGGGGGGGTTCAGGACCCAACACCGGGGAGCTGTTTTTT. It yields the protein CASSLGGGSGPNTGELFF.

In DNA, the CDR3 is TGTGCCAGCAGACCCGACAGGGTTTCACCCCTCCACTTT. It translates to CASRPDRVSPLHF. The J gene is TRBJ1-6, the V gene TRBV6-5; the match to TRBD1 covers 7 bases. V lost 6 bases, J lost 9 bases, and 5 bases stayed unmatched. Germline CDR1 reads MNHEY; CDR2 reads SVGAGI. The CDR3 loop spans 13 amino acids.

The chain is built from TRBV5-8 and TRBJ2-3; TRBD1 is a possible D gene (6 bases). The CDR3 sequence is 15 residues long. V was clipped by 0 bases and J by 1 base, with 9 bases between them. Germline CDR1 and CDR2: SGHTS and YDEGEE. The chain's CDR3 is CASSLVAGGTDTQYF. In DNA form, the CDR3 reads TGTGCCAGCAGCTTGGTGGCAGGGGGCACAGATACGCAGTATTTT.

This clone was seen a handful of times. The chain has TRBV5-1 and TRBJ2-7; 11 bases fit TRBD2. In germline, CDR1 is SGHRS, CDR2 YFSETQ. Losses at the gene ends were 3 bases for V and 2 bases for J; bases not matched to a gene: 1. The CDR3 extends over 14 amino acids. The CDR3 DNA sequence: TGCGCCAGCAGCTCGACTAGCGGGACCTACGAGCAGTACTTC. It translates to CASSSTSGTYEQYF. Using reference TRBV5-1 and TRBJ2-7 for the parts outside the CDR3, the full variable domain is KAGVTQTPRYLIKTRGQQVTLSCSPISGHRSVSWYQQTPGQGLQFLFEYFSETQRNKGNFPGRFSGRQFSNSRSEMNVSTLELGDSALYLCASSSTSGTYEQYFGPGTRLTVT.

This sequence joins TRBV5-5 and TRBJ2-7, with 10 bases that match TRBD1. Germline CDR1 is SGHKS and CDR2 is YYEKEE (reference sequence). The CDR3 has 15 amino acids. V shed 4 bases, J shed 6 bases, and the junction held 10 bases outside the gene matches. The CDR3 DNA follows: TGTGCCAGCAGCGCCCCCGGGACAGGGGTACGCGAGCAGTACTTC. This gives the protein CASSAPGTGVREQYF.

The V gene is TRBV7-3, the J gene TRBJ2-1; perhaps TRBD2 as D (5 bases). Trimming left V 5 bases short and J 4 bases short, with 18 bases between. The CDR3 covers 16 residues. CDR1 and CDR2 from the germline V gene are SGHTA and FQGTGA. CDR3: CASSPSGEPRYNEQFF. Here the CDR3 DNA reads TGTGCCAGCAGCCCCTCCGGGGAACCAAGGTACAATGAGCAGTTCTTC.

This clone has just one count. J is TRBJ2-7 and V is TRBV19, with 7 nucleotides matching TRBD1. This CDR3 is built from 14 residues. Germline V CDR1 and CDR2: LNHDA, SQIVND (reference sequence). V lost 4 bases, J lost 2 bases, and 5 bases stayed unmatched. The CDR3 DNA follows: TGTGCCAGTAGTACGATAACAGGGGCCTACGAGCAGTACTTC. Translating it yields CASSTITGAYEQYF.

In its sample, this clone was seen once. The V call is TRBV2, the J call TRBJ2-3; the match to TRBD2 covers 12 bases. This CDR3 contains 15 residues. CDR1 SNHLY and CDR2 FYNNEI come from the germline V gene. V was pared by 6 bases and J by 5 bases, with 6 bases of the junction left unmatched. The CDR3 protein is CASSLAGGPGDTQYF. The DNA for the CDR3 is TGTGCCAGCAGCCTAGCGGGGGGGCCGGGAGATACGCAGTATTTT.

The chain links TRBV10-3 to TRBJ1-5, with D unresolved. This CDR3 is 13 amino acids long. Looked up from germline, CDR1 is ENHRY and CDR2 is SYGVKD. V was cut by 8 bases and J by 0 bases, with 8 bases left in between. The CDR3 DNA follows: TGTGCCATCGCGGGAGCTAGCAATCAGCCCCAGCATTTT. This sequence encodes CAIAGASNQPQHF.

There are a few counts of this clone. The rearrangement joins TRBV7-3 to TRBJ2-2; possible D gene TRBD2, 6 bases. Trimming shortened V by 5 bases and J by 3 bases, and 25 bases separated the two germline ends. Germline CDR1 is SGHTA and CDR2 is FQGTGA. This CDR3 is 19 amino acids long. The CDR3: CASSPVVRVGTSYTGELFF. In DNA form, the CDR3 reads TGTGCCAGCAGCCCTGTTGTGCGGGTCGGGACTTCGTACACCGGGGAGCTGTTTTTT.

Only a few counts were recorded for this clone. The V call is TRBV9, the J call TRBJ1-2; D unclear. CDR3 length: 13 amino acids. Trimming took 4 bases from V and 9 from J, leaving 16 bases between them. Germline assignment: CDR1 SGDLS and CDR2 YYNGEE. The CDR3 reads CASSSPRSARYTF. CDR3 nucleotide sequence: TGTGCCAGCAGCAGCCCAAGGAGTGCGCGCTACACCTTC.

Comment on this clone: A read error may produce the germline difference seen at one junction end. The V call is TRBV28, the J call TRBJ2-3; D is unresolved. This CDR3 is 13 amino acids long. Germline-derived CDR1 and CDR2 are MDHEN and SYDVKM. CDR3 loop: CASSLQSTHTQYF. In nucleotides, the CDR3 is TGTGCCAGCAGTTTACAGTCCACACATACGCAGTATTTT.

The chain recombines TRBV7-6 with TRBJ2-1; TRBD2 matches 9 bases. V lost 0 bases and J lost 8; bases outside the gene matches: 8. This CDR3 region has 16 residues. Germline V lookup: CDR1 SGHVS, CDR2 FNYEAQ. The CDR3 is CASSLAVAGGRDEQFF. CDR3 sequence (DNA): TGTGCCAGCAGCTTAGCGGTGGCGGGGGGGCGAGATGAGCAGTTCTTC. Looking up the rest from reference TRBV7-6 and TRBJ2-1 gives the full variable domain: GAGVSQSPRYKVTKRGQDVALRCDPISGHVSLYWYRQALGQGPEFLTYFNYEAQQDKSGLPNDRFSAERPEGSISTLTIQRTEQRDSAMYRCASSLAVAGGRDEQFFGPGTRLTVL.

This clone showed up just once. This rearrangement joins TRBV9 to TRBJ2-1; D might be TRBD1 (6 bases). Germline CDR1 SGDLS, CDR2 YYNGEE. V was clipped by 4 bases and J by 6 bases, with 17 bases between them. This CDR3 is built from 15 residues. The CDR3 bases are TGTGCCAGCAGCTTCTCGGACAGCGCCCTCAATGAGCAGTTCTTC. Protein: CASSFSDSALNEQFF.